A single sample gave rise to the 10 T cell receptor beta chains below, sequenced in a study of beta chain features in type 1 diabetes. Every bit of the isolated RNA underwent reverse transcription, so sequencing read expressed TCRB transcripts. Here immunoSEQ multiplex PCR was the method, and the copy in TCRdb shows in-frame clones only, minus some. Among about 140,000 clones, about 10% were seen once, and the ten largest hold under 1.5%. The sequenced material came from naive CD4+ T cells from blood. The receptors come from a young man in good health.

This clone was seen only a few times. This chain connects TRBV18 to TRBJ1-4, with D possibly being TRBD1 (5 bases). The CDR3 is made up of 15 amino acids. Germline loops: CDR1 KGHSH, CDR2 LQKENI. Between the trimmed V and J ends, which lost 5 bases and 0 bases, there was a span of 10 bases. CDR3 sequence (DNA): TGTGCCAGCTCAACCCCGACAGCAACTAATGAAAAACTGTTTTTT. Its translation: CASSTPTATNEKLFF.

This clone was seen only a few times. This chain uses TRBV11-2 with TRBJ1-1; 7 nucleotides align to TRBD1. V lost 2 bases and J lost 1; bases outside the gene matches: 4. This CDR3 region has 15 residues. Germline V gene lookup returns CDR1 SGHAT and CDR2 FQNNGV. CDR3 region: CASSLRQGWNTEAFF. CDR3 DNA: TGTGCCAGCAGCTTACGACAGGGATGGAACACTGAAGCTTTCTTT.

V is TRBV27 and J is TRBJ2-3; maybe TRBD2 (6 bases). Germline V gene data show CDR1 as MNHEY and CDR2 as SMNVEV (reference sequence). CDR3 length equals 14 residues. V lost 6 bases and J 1 base, leaving 11 bases between the germline ends. CDR3: CASSLGGGTDTQYF. The CDR3 DNA sequence: TGTGCCAGCAGCCTCGGGGGAGGCACAGATACGCAGTATTTT.

This clone was seen more than once but under ten times. The V gene is TRBV18, the J gene TRBJ2-2; 7 bases are a match to TRBD1. Germline CDR1 and CDR2: KGHSH and LQKENI. V gave up 6 bases and J gave up 2 bases; unmatched junction bases: 9. The CDR3 is 16 amino acids. For the CDR3, the DNA is TGTGCCAGCTCCCATCGGGACAGACTCAACACCGGGGAGCTGTTTTTT. Protein product: CASSHRDRLNTGELFF.

V and J are TRBV7-2 and TRBJ2-5, with TRBD1 matching 9 bases. V trimming: 1 base; J trimming: 2 bases; junction bases outside the gene matches: 8. Germline CDR1 reads SGHTA; CDR2 reads FQGNSA. CDR3 length equals 17 residues. The chain's CDR3 is CASSLVSTGQGQETQYF. The CDR3 DNA is TGTGCCAGCAGCTTAGTTTCTACGGGACAGGGTCAAGAGACCCAGTACTTC.

This clone has just a few counts. The chain joins TRBV9 to TRBJ2-3, with 11 bases that match TRBD2. In germline, CDR1 is SGDLS, CDR2 YYNGEE. CDR3 length: 16 amino acids. Trimming cost V 0 bases and J 6 bases; bases outside gene matches: 6. The CDR3: CASSVASGGLRDTQYF. CDR3 in DNA: TGTGCCAGCAGCGTAGCTAGCGGGGGGCTCCGGGATACGCAGTATTTT.

This clone was picked up a small number of times. This chain uses TRBV10-3 with TRBJ2-5; 8 positions agree with TRBD1. Unmatched junction bases numbered 5, after V lost 6 bases and J lost 2 bases. This CDR3 comprises 14 residues. Germline loops: CDR1 ENHRY, CDR2 SYGVKD. The CDR3 loop is CAISPDRVQETQYF. Here the CDR3 DNA reads TGTGCCATCAGCCCGGACAGGGTGCAAGAGACCCAGTACTTC.

The chain recombines TRBV30 with TRBJ1-2; 7 bases align to TRBD1. Germline CDR1 and CDR2: GTSNPN and SVGIG (reference sequence). This CDR3 is 14 amino acids long. The V segment lost 4 bases and the J segment 4 bases; nucleotides outside the gene matches: 9. CDR3 in amino acids: CAWTLFEGAYGYTF. Written as DNA, the CDR3 is TGTGCCTGGACCTTGTTTGAGGGGGCCTATGGCTACACCTTC.

The gene calls are TRBV5-1 and TRBJ2-3; weak D call: TRBD2 (6 bases). With 3 bases removed from V and 6 bases from J, the gap between germline ends came to 14 bases. Germline V lookup: CDR1 SGHRS, CDR2 YFSETQ. CDR3 length: 14 amino acids. For the CDR3, the DNA is TGCGCCAGCAGCTCGGGGACTCCGGGGGATACGCAGTATTTT. Protein sequence: CASSSGTPGDTQYF.

V gene TRBV9 combines with J gene TRBJ2-1, with TRBD2 identical over 12 bases. Germline CDR1 SGDLS, CDR2 YYNGEE. V lost 4 bases and J lost 6; bases outside the gene matches: 5. This CDR3 is built from 15 residues. CDR3 region: CASSSRLAGVNEQFF. The CDR3 coding sequence is TGTGCCAGCAGCTCCCGACTAGCGGGGGTCAATGAGCAGTTCTTC.